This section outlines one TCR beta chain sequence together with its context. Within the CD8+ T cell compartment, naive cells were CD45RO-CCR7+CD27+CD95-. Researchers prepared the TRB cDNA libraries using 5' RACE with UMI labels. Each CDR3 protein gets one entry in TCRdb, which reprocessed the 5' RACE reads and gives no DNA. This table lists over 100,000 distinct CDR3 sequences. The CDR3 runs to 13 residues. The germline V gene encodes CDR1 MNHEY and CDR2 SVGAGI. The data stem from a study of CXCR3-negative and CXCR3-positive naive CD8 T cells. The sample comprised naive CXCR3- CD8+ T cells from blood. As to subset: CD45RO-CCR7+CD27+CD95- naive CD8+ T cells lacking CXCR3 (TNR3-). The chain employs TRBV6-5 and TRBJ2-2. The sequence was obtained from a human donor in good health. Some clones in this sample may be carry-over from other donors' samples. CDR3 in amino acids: CASSYAHAGELFF.